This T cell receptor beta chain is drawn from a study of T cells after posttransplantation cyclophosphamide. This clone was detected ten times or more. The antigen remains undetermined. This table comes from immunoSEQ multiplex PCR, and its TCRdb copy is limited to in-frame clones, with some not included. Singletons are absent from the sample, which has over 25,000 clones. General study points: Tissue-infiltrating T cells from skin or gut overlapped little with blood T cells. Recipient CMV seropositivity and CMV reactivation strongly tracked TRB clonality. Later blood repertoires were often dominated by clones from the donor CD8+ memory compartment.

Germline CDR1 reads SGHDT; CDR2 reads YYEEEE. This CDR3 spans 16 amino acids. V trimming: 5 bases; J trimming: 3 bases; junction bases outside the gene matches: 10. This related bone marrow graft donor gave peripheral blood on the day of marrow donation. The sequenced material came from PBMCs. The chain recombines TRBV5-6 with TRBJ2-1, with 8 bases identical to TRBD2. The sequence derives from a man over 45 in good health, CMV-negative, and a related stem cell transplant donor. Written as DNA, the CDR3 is TGTGCCAGCAGACCAGTACCGGGACTAGACTACAATGAGCAGTTCTTC. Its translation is CASRPVPGLDYNEQFF. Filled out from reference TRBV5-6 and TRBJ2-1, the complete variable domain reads DAGVTQSPTHLIKTRGQQVTLRCSPKSGHDTVSWYQQALGQGPQFIFQYYEEEERQRGNFPDRFSGHQFPNYSSELNVNALLLGDSALYLCASRPVPGLDYNEQFFGPGTRLTVL.